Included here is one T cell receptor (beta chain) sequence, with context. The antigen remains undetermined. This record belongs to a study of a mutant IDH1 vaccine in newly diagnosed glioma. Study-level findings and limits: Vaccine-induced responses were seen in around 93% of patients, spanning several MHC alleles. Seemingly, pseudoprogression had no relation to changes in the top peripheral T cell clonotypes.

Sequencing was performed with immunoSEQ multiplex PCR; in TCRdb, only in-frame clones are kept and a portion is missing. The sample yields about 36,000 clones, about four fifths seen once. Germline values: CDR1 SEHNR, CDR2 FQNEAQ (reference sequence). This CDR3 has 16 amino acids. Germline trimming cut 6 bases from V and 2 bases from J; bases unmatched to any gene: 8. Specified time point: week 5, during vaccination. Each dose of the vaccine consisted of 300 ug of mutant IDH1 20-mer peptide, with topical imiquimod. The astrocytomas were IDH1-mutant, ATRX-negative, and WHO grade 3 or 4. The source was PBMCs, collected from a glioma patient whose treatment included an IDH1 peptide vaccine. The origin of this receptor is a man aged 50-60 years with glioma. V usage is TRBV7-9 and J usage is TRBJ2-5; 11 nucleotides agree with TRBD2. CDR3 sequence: CASRGNSGRGQETQYF. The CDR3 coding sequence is TGTGCCAGCAGAGGGAATAGCGGGAGGGGTCAAGAGACCCAGTACTTC.